These 17 T cell receptor beta chains share one sample of origin, sequenced in a study of chemoradiotherapy in HPV16-positive cancers. Method: immunoSEQ multiplex PCR; TCRdb's copy keeps in-frame clones and lacks some. The sample records approximately 1,000 clones, just under 85% being singletons. The starting material was tumor tissue, obtained from a patient who underwent chemoradiotherapy. Every receptor here comes from a human donor with HPV-associated anogenital cancer.

This chain connects TRBV4-2 to TRBJ1-3; no clear D gene. The V and J ends lost 4 bases and 2 bases respectively, with 12 bases between them. The CDR3 covers 15 residues. Per the germline V gene, CDR1 is LGHNA and CDR2 is YNFKEQ. CDR3 residues: CASSPEGGTGNTIYF. The DNA for the CDR3 is TGTGCCAGCAGCCCCGAGGGCGGTACTGGAAACACCATATATTTT.

V is TRBV4-3 and J is TRBJ2-3, with TRBD2 matching 12 bases. Trimming removed 1 base from V and 1 base from J; junction bases left unmatched: 0. The CDR3 is 16 amino acids. Germline CDR1 LGHNA, CDR2 YSLEER. The CDR3 DNA reads TGCGCCAGCAGCCAAGGACTAGCGGGAGGCACAGATACGCAGTATTTT. This translates into CASSQGLAGGTDTQYF.

The genes are TRBV7-8 and TRBJ1-5, with D tentatively TRBD1 (5 bases). V lost 1 base and J 6 bases, leaving 7 bases between the germline ends. Per germline, CDR1 SGHVS and CDR2 FQNEAQ. The length of the CDR3 is 13 residues. The CDR3 bases are TGTGCCAGCAGCTTAGGGAGGGGTCAGCCCCAGCATTTT. It specifies CASSLGRGQPQHF.

The chain uses TRBV18 and TRBJ2-2, with 9 nucleotides matching TRBD2. Germline V gene lookup returns CDR1 KGHSH and CDR2 LQKENI. V lost 3 bases, J lost 4 bases, and 6 bases stayed unmatched. The CDR3 length is 16 residues. CDR3 region: CASSPERGAFTGELFF. For the CDR3, the DNA is TGTGCCAGCTCACCGGAGCGGGGGGCCTTCACCGGGGAGCTGTTTTTT.

The chain joins TRBV18 to TRBJ2-2; the D gene is possibly TRBD2 (5 bases). Germline loops: CDR1 KGHSH, CDR2 LQKENI. The V end lost 6 bases, the J end lost 2 bases, and 10 bases lay between the germline ends. The CDR3 is 14 residues long. The CDR3 DNA is TGTGCCAGCTCGCGGGCTACCAACACCGGGGAGCTGTTTTTT. It encodes CASSRATNTGELFF.

The rearrangement joins TRBV19 to TRBJ1-5; TRBD1 might be the D (5 bases). Trimming cost V 3 bases and J 4 bases, with 13 bases left between them. This CDR3 has 15 residues. CDR1 LNHDA and CDR2 SQIVND come from the germline V gene (reference sequence). The CDR3 DNA reads TGTGCCAGTAGTATGTTGCCAGGGCGGAATCAGCCCCAGCATTTT. Amino acid sequence: CASSMLPGRNQPQHF.

This chain connects TRBV7-9 to TRBJ2-1, with D unclear. Germline V gene lookup returns CDR1 SEHNR and CDR2 FQNEAQ (reference sequence). The CDR3 is 13 residues long. Trimming removed 1 base at V and 8 bases at J, with 9 bases between. The CDR3 spells CASSLGTDDEQFF. The CDR3 DNA sequence: TGTGCCAGCAGCTTAGGGACCGATGATGAGCAGTTCTTC.

About this clone itself: The conserved final phenylalanine or tryptophan is absent from the CDR3, which likely points to a read error. Because the CDR3's place on the DNA is in doubt, the DNA is left out and the CDR3 is given as listed by TCRdb. V and J are TRBV7-2 and TRBJ1-2. Both ends counted, the CDR3 spans 14 residues. Looked up from germline, CDR1 is SGHTA and CDR2 is FQGNSA. The CDR3 reads CASSIKFRDGKTYG.

This clone has more than one count but fewer than ten. The chain recombines TRBV2 with TRBJ1-2; D ambiguous. Per germline, CDR1 SNHLY and CDR2 FYNNEI. CDR3 length: 11 amino acids. The ends were cut back, 8 bases at V and 0 bases at J, with 4 bases in the middle. The CDR3 loop reads CASATNYGYTF. The CDR3 nucleotides read TGTGCCAGCGCCACTAACTATGGCTACACCTTC.

The chain couples TRBV18 to TRBJ2-1; tentatively, D is TRBD1 (5 bases). The CDR3 contains 12 residues. Germline V gene data show CDR1 as KGHSH and CDR2 as LQKENI. The germline V and J ends were trimmed by 10 bases and 8 bases, with 15 bases remaining between them. The CDR3 nucleotides read TGTGCCACCACACAGGATGTGTATGAGCAGTTCTTC. Translating it yields CATTQDVYEQFF.

A few counts support this clone. The gene calls are TRBV5-4 and TRBJ2-2; maybe TRBD2 (6 bases). CDR1 and CDR2 (germline): SGHNT, YYREEE (reference sequence). This CDR3 region has 15 residues. V lost 4 bases and J 1 base, leaving 11 bases between the germline ends. The CDR3 sequence is CASSLGGMNTGELFF. In DNA form, the CDR3 reads TGTGCCAGCAGCCTCGGAGGGATGAACACCGGGGAGCTGTTTTTT.

The chain is built from TRBV19 and TRBJ2-5; TRBD2 matches at 7 bases. J gave up 5 bases and V 3 bases, and 9 bases lay outside the gene matches. Germline V gives CDR1 LNHDA, CDR2 SQIVND (reference sequence). This CDR3 contains 15 residues. The CDR3 DNA sequence: TGTGCCAGTAGTATGTCACTAGCGCAGGTGGAGACCCAGTACTTC. This sequence encodes CASSMSLAQVETQYF.

V usage is TRBV5-1 and J usage is TRBJ2-3; 16 bases are shared with TRBD2. V shed 4 bases and J 4 bases; nucleotides not matched to a gene: 6. From germline, CDR1 is SGHRS and CDR2 YFSETQ. The CDR3 sequence is 17 residues long. The CDR3 DNA is TGCGCCAGCAGCCCTGGGACTAGCGGGGGGGCCGCAGATACGCAGTATTTT. As protein: CASSPGTSGGAADTQYF.

This rearrangement joins TRBV18 to TRBJ2-2; the D gene is possibly TRBD1 (5 bases). The V and J ends lost 3 bases and 1 base respectively, with 6 bases between them. There are 14 residues in the CDR3. Germline V gene data show CDR1 as KGHSH and CDR2 as LQKENI. CDR3 in amino acids: CASSPGQNTGELFF. CDR3 sequence (DNA): TGTGCCAGCTCACCTGGACAGAACACCGGGGAGCTGTTTTTT.

The V call is TRBV7-9, the J call TRBJ1-5; 7 bases align to TRBD1. The germline V gene encodes CDR1 SEHNR and CDR2 FQNEAQ (reference sequence). The CDR3 sequence is 18 residues long. J was trimmed by 2 bases and V by 5 bases; bases with no gene match: 15. CDR3 region: CASSVGYRGELGNQPQHF. The CDR3 DNA reads as TGTGCCAGCAGCGTAGGCTACAGGGGTGAATTGGGCAATCAGCCCCAGCATTTT.

The chain employs TRBV5-1 and TRBJ2-7; 9 nucleotides line up with TRBD1. V lost 0 bases and J lost 2; bases outside the gene matches: 9. The V gene's germline CDR1 is SGHRS and CDR2 YFSETQ. The CDR3 sequence is 17 residues long. The CDR3 region is CASSLALPYRGPYEQYF. As DNA, the CDR3 is TGCGCCAGCAGCTTGGCGCTTCCCTACAGGGGGCCCTACGAGCAGTACTTC.

The chain has TRBV10-2 and TRBJ1-1; D is unresolved. Between the trimmed V and J ends, which lost 0 bases and 5 bases, there was a span of 10 bases. There are 14 residues in the CDR3. Germline V gene sequence: CDR1 WSHSY, CDR2 SAAADI. The CDR3 spells CASSESTLGTEAFF. The CDR3 bases are TGCGCCAGCAGTGAGTCGACCCTTGGGACTGAAGCTTTCTTT.